Listed here are 11 T cell receptor beta chains from one sample, sequenced in a study of blood T cell repertoires in COVID-19. Assay: immunoSEQ multiplex PCR; the TCRdb copy retains only in-frame clones and omits some. The sample holds 250,000 or so clones, around 87% seen once. Material for sequencing was peripheral blood. These receptors were collected from a woman aged 70 to 79 with active or convalescent COVID-19.

This chain connects TRBV25-1 to TRBJ1-2, with 7 nucleotides matching TRBD1. V gave up 7 bases and J gave up 11 bases; unmatched junction bases: 10. Germline CDR1 MGHDK, CDR2 SYGVNS. The CDR3 is made up of 12 amino acids. Written as DNA, the CDR3 is TGTGCCAGCAAGTCGGCGCAGGGGGGATACACCTTC. As protein: CASKSAQGGYTF.

This chain uses TRBV5-5 with TRBJ2-3; 11 bases are a match to TRBD2. Trimming at V came to 0 bases and at J to 10 bases, leaving 10 bases not matched to a gene. Germline V gives CDR1 SGHKS, CDR2 YYEKEE (reference sequence). This CDR3 is built from 16 residues. CDR3 amino acids: CASSLETSGALGAQYF. The CDR3 DNA reads as TGTGCCAGCAGCTTGGAGACTAGCGGGGCCTTGGGGGCGCAGTATTTT.

The chain recombines TRBV4-3 with TRBJ2-1; the D gene is possibly TRBD2 (6 bases). Trimming removed 0 bases from V and 15 bases from J, with 15 bases in between. CDR1 LGHNA and CDR2 YSLEER come from the germline V gene. The CDR3 extends over 13 amino acids. CDR3 protein: CASSQDVGGRGFF. CDR3 bases: TGCGCCAGCAGCCAAGATGTCGGGGGTAGGGGGTTCTTC.

The chain carries TRBV4-1 and TRBJ2-2, with D unclear. The CDR3 covers 12 residues. The V end was cut by 4 bases, the J end by 7 bases, with 7 bases between. CDR1 and CDR2 from the germline V gene are MGHRA and YSYEKL. The CDR3 bases are TGCGCCAGCAGCCCTTCTGTCGGGGAGCTGTTTTTT. This encodes CASSPSVGELFF.

This chain connects TRBV11-2 to TRBJ2-5; TRBD1 matches at 8 bases. V lost 7 bases to trimming and J lost 4 bases; unmatched junction nucleotides: 11. In germline, CDR1 is SGHAT, CDR2 FQNNGV. The CDR3 extends over 15 amino acids. The CDR3 sequence: CASTFSGGQGETQYF. CDR3 DNA: TGTGCCAGCACCTTCTCAGGGGGCCAAGGAGAGACCCAGTACTTC.

DNA for the CDR3: TGTGCCAGTAGTATCAGTTGGAAACAGATCTATGGCTACACCTTC. Translation gives CASSISWKQIYGYTF. This chain uses TRBV19 with TRBJ1-2; no definite D call. The CDR3 has 15 residues. V dropped 3 bases and J dropped 4 bases, with 15 bases sitting between them. In germline, CDR1 is LNHDA, CDR2 SQIVND (reference sequence).

This chain links TRBV6-2 or TRBV6-3 with TRBJ2-7, with D possibly TRBD1 on 5 matching bases. The ends were cut back, 2 bases at V and 3 bases at J, with 8 bases in the middle. CDR1 and CDR2 from the germline V gene are MNHEY and SVGEGT. The CDR3 has 13 residues. The CDR3 spells CASSYDRNYEQYF. The CDR3 region has the DNA TGTGCCAGCAGTTACGACAGAAACTACGAGCAGTACTTC.

The gene calls are TRBV6-5 and TRBJ1-6, with 9 bases aligning to TRBD1. This CDR3 region has 15 residues. CDR1 and CDR2 from the germline V gene are MNHEY and SVGAGI. With 5 bases clipped from V and 6 bases from J, the junction kept 5 bases outside the gene matches. The CDR3 coding sequence is TGTGCCAGCAGTCCCCCGGGACAGGGTAATTCACCCCTCCACTTT. Its translation: CASSPPGQGNSPLHF.

The chain recombines TRBV7-2 with TRBJ1-1, with D unclear. Germline loops: CDR1 SGHTA, CDR2 FQGNSA. This CDR3 is built from 13 residues. V dropped 1 base and J dropped 6 bases, with 9 bases sitting between them. The CDR3 region is CASSLGRVSEAFF. The CDR3 nucleotides are TGTGCCAGCAGCTTAGGACGGGTTTCTGAAGCTTTCTTT.

The chain recombines TRBV6-2 or TRBV6-3 with TRBJ2-5; no firm D call. V dropped 2 bases and J dropped 1 base, with 11 bases sitting between them. The length of the CDR3 is 15 residues. CDR1 MNHEY and CDR2 SVGEGT come from the germline V gene. The CDR3 region has the DNA TGTGCCAGCAGTTACGCAAACACCCGCCAAGAGACCCAGTACTTC. As protein: CASSYANTRQETQYF.

The chain employs TRBV7-3 and TRBJ1-6, with D unclear. Germline V gene lookup returns CDR1 SGHTA and CDR2 FQGTGA. V lost 6 bases to trimming and J lost 10 bases, with 13 bases between them. CDR3 length: 13 amino acids. The CDR3 sequence is CASRAGYGSPLHF. In nucleotides, the CDR3 is TGTGCCAGCAGGGCCGGGTACGGGTCACCCCTCCACTTT.